The 18 T cell receptor beta chains presented below share a single source sample, sequenced in a study of CXCR3-negative and CXCR3-positive naive CD8 T cells. With UMI labels, 5' RACE was used to prepare the TRB cDNA libraries. Using the 5' RACE reads, TCRdb records one entry per CDR3 protein without DNA. This sample's table has tens of thousands of distinct CDR3 sequences. Sequencing was carried out using memory CD8+ T cells from blood. These receptor sequences come from a human donor in good health. Some clones in this sample may be carry-over from other donors' samples.

This chain's CDR3 is CASSPLAGGLDEQFF. The chain links TRBV28 to TRBJ2-1; TCRdb outputs TRBD2, but without DNA this stays unchecked. This CDR3 region has 15 residues. CDR1 and CDR2 (germline): MDHEN, SYDVKM. Complete variable domain (other parts from reference TRBV28 and TRBJ2-1): DVKVTQSSRYLVKRTGEKVFLECVQDMDHENMFWYRQDPGLGLRLIYFSYDVKMKEKGDIPEGYSVSREKKERFSLILESASTNQTSMYLCASSPLAGGLDEQFFGPGTRLTVL.

The chain couples TRBV6-6 to TRBJ2-3; lacking DNA, the TRBD1 call made by TCRdb goes unchecked. This CDR3 has 17 amino acids. CDR1 is MNHNY, CDR2 SVGAGI, per germline (reference sequence). CDR3 protein: CASSSLLSGQSTDTQYF.

The chain links TRBV4-2 to TRBJ2-1. CDR3 size: 16 residues. The germline CDR1 and CDR2 sequences are LGHNA and YNFKEQ. CDR3 region: CASSQEDATGYNEQFF.

J is TRBJ2-3 and V is TRBV6-5; TCRdb's D call of TRBD1 is untestable without DNA. Germline loops: CDR1 MNHEY, CDR2 SVGAGI. This CDR3 has 16 residues. The CDR3 spells CASAYSSGGPTDTQYF.

This sequence joins TRBV7-2 and TRBJ2-3; no DNA is available, so the TRBD2 call from TCRdb remains unchecked. The CDR3 totals 16 residues. The germline V gene has CDR1 SGHTA and CDR2 FQGNSA. The CDR3: CASSPGTQTRTDTQYF.

The V call is TRBV29-1, the J call TRBJ2-3; TCRdb gives TRBD2 as the D gene, but with no DNA this cannot be confirmed. The CDR3 extends over 12 amino acids. Germline V CDR1 and CDR2: SQVTM, ANQGSEA. CDR3 sequence: CSVETLEDTQYF.

The chain's CDR3 is CSVAETGQPNTEAFF. The chain combines TRBV29-1 with TRBJ1-1; TCRdb proposes TRBD1, but this gene call is untestable without DNA. The CDR3 length is 15 residues. Germline V CDR1 and CDR2: SQVTM, ANQGSEA.

The CDR3 here is CATGVTSYEQYF. The rearrangement joins TRBV6-6 to TRBJ2-7; without DNA, the TCRdb call of TRBD1 cannot be checked. Germline V CDR1 and CDR2: MNHNY, SVGAGI (reference sequence). The CDR3 length is 12 residues.

The rearrangement uses TRBV27 and TRBJ1-6. The CDR3 length is 12 residues. CDR1 is MNHEY and CDR2 is SMNVEV in the germline V gene (reference sequence). CDR3 sequence reads: CASSLWNSPLHF.

V is TRBV11-2 and J is TRBJ2-3; TCRdb reports TRBD2, a call that lacks DNA to check it against. The CDR3 contains 17 residues. From germline, CDR1 is SGHAT and CDR2 FQNNGV. CDR3 loop: CASSLARTPAGPDTQYF.

This sequence joins TRBV7-8 and TRBJ2-7. The germline gives CDR1 SGHVS, CDR2 FQNEAQ. This CDR3 comprises 14 residues. The CDR3 is CASSLARGSYEQYF.

The chain recombines TRBV7-2 with TRBJ2-7; TCRdb gives TRBD1 as the D gene, but with no DNA this cannot be confirmed. The CDR3 consists of 14 residues. The germline CDR1 and CDR2 sequences are SGHTA and FQGNSA. CDR3 loop: CASSATGSSYEQYF.

The rearrangement joins TRBV7-9 to TRBJ2-4; TCRdb calls TRBD2, which cannot be checked without DNA. Germline CDR1 SEHNR, CDR2 FQNEAQ (reference sequence). The CDR3 is 15 amino acids. CDR3 loop: CASSLSGTSGNIQYF.

V usage is TRBV7-9 and J usage is TRBJ1-1; TCRdb calls TRBD1, which cannot be checked without DNA. Germline CDR1 SEHNR, CDR2 FQNEAQ (reference sequence). The CDR3 spans 15 residues. CDR3 region: CASSTATGVNTEAFF.

The chain couples TRBV28 to TRBJ2-3; TCRdb selects TRBD1, and the lack of DNA leaves this call unchecked. CDR3 length: 16 residues. The germline V gene encodes CDR1 MDHEN and CDR2 SYDVKM. This CDR3 is CASSLSSTDITDTQYF. Filled out from reference TRBV28 and TRBJ2-3, the complete variable domain reads DVKVTQSSRYLVKRTGEKVFLECVQDMDHENMFWYRQDPGLGLRLIYFSYDVKMKEKGDIPEGYSVSREKKERFSLILESASTNQTSMYLCASSLSSTDITDTQYFGPGTRLTVL.

CDR3 residues: CASSAGIQVPDTQYF. The V gene is TRBV7-9, the J gene TRBJ2-3; the TCRdb D gene call, TRBD2, has no DNA to confirm it. Germline CDR1 reads SEHNR; CDR2 reads FQNEAQ (reference sequence). This CDR3 contains 15 residues.

The gene calls are TRBV12-3 or TRBV12-4 and TRBJ1-1; the D gene TCRdb calls, TRBD1, cannot be checked with no DNA. The length of the CDR3 is 12 residues. Here the CDR3 reads CASSGPNTEAFF.

The chain couples TRBV6-5 to TRBJ2-7; TCRdb's assignment of TRBD1 cannot be checked, as there is no DNA. Germline V CDR1 and CDR2: MNHEY, SVGAGI. The CDR3 has 15 amino acids. CDR3 loop: CASSYSRTGYYEQYF.